Below are 8 T cell receptor beta chains sequenced from a single sample in a study of human T cells and chemical hapten exposure (dated by TCRdb to 2020 to 2022). The method was RACE. TCRdb records NextSeq 500 as the sequencer. TCRdb cleaned the public reads at Q25 with fastp, built clones with MiXCR and kept in-frame beta chains. When rows share a CDR3 protein, they turn into one entry using the most common DNA and genes. Counted in this sample were some 300,000 distinct CDR3 sequences; about 5% of them appeared once. The biggest ten clones account for over 6.5% of the sample. In light of the paper, this sample's time point label describes: pre-sensitization, week 0. The treatment or condition label corresponds to: therapeutic diphenylcyclopropenone sensitization with weekly scalp DPC. The sequencing here drew on whole blood, taken in connection with sensitization to the hapten diphenylcyclopropenone (DPC). The receptors stem from a woman under 30 with alopecia areata. Some clones in this sample may be carry-over from other donors' samples.

This clonotype was recorded many times. The chain combines TRBV7-9 with TRBJ2-7; 9 nucleotides match TRBD1. Germline CDR1 and CDR2: SEHNR and FQNEAQ (reference sequence). Trimming took 4 bases from V and 3 from J; bases not matched to a gene: 7. The CDR3 is 15 amino acids. Written as DNA, the CDR3 is TGTGCCAGCAGCTCCCGACAGGGGGGCTTCTACGAGCAGTACTTC. Residues: CASSSRQGGFYEQYF.

The rearrangement links TRBV12-3 or TRBV12-4 to TRBJ1-3; D is possibly TRBD1 (6 bases). With 6 bases removed from V and 7 bases from J, the gap between germline ends came to 19 bases. CDR3 length: 15 residues. The CDR3 nucleotides are TGTGCCAGCAGAACGTGGACAGATTCAGTGAACACCATATATTTT. This sequence encodes CASRTWTDSVNTIYF.

At least ten counts were recorded for this clonotype. The chain combines TRBV20-1 with TRBJ2-3; 7 nucleotides align to TRBD2. J lost 1 base, V lost 5 bases, and 3 bases had no gene match. Germline lookup yields CDR1 DFQATT and CDR2 SNEGSKA (reference sequence). The CDR3 runs to 13 residues. CDR3 protein: CSAWGGGTDTQYF. CDR3 coding DNA: TGCAGTGCTTGGGGGGGAGGCACAGATACGCAGTATTTT.

This clonotype was found a few times. The chain couples TRBV6-5 to TRBJ1-1, with D hard to call. The CDR3 length is 13 residues. V gave up 6 bases and J gave up 10 bases, with 18 bases separating them. Germline values: CDR1 MNHEY, CDR2 SVGAGI. The CDR3 loop is CASSYSPGYGAFF. The CDR3 bases are TGTGCCAGCAGCTATAGTCCGGGGTATGGAGCTTTCTTT.

J is TRBJ2-5 and V is TRBV5-1; D is perhaps TRBD1 (5 bases). The CDR3 spans 14 residues. CDR1 SGHRS and CDR2 YFSETQ come from the germline V gene. Trimming removed 3 bases from V and 3 bases from J, with 12 bases in between. CDR3 residues: CASSSTRAEETQYF. The CDR3 DNA reads TGCGCCAGCAGCTCGACCAGGGCTGAAGAGACCCAGTACTTC.

This clonotype has only a few counts. The chain is built from TRBV28 and TRBJ2-5, with TRBD2 matching 7 bases. Germline CDR1 MDHEN, CDR2 SYDVKM. The CDR3 contains 14 residues. V dropped 2 bases and J dropped 12; count of bases not matched to a gene: 12. This CDR3 is CASSLKITQRGEYF. CDR3 nucleotides: TGTGCCAGCAGTTTAAAAATAACCCAGCGGGGAGAGTACTTC. Drawing the rest from reference TRBV28 and TRBJ2-5, the complete variable domain is DVKVTQSSRYLVKRTGEKVFLECVQDMDHENMFWYRQDPGLGLRLIYFSYDVKMKEKGDIPEGYSVSREKKERFSLILESASTNQTSMYLCASSLKITQRGEYFGPGTRLLVL.

This clonotype was recorded many times. The chain couples TRBV2 to TRBJ2-3; D remains unclear. V lost 2 bases and J lost 6, with 18 bases in between. The germline gives CDR1 SNHLY, CDR2 FYNNEI. The CDR3 is 16 amino acids. The CDR3 is CASSESELWRKDTQYF. In DNA form, the CDR3 reads TGTGCCAGCAGTGAATCGGAACTTTGGAGAAAGGATACGCAGTATTTT.

This clonotype was seen many times. The gene calls are TRBV7-2 and TRBJ2-1, with D tentatively TRBD1 (6 bases). The CDR3 runs to 14 residues. Germline assignment: CDR1 SGHTA and CDR2 FQGNSA. The V end was cut by 5 bases, the J end by 10 bases, with 18 bases between. The CDR3 DNA reads as TGTGCCAGCAGCACCTTCGCGAAGGGGGTGGAGCAGTTCTTC. It translates to CASSTFAKGVEQFF. The complete variable domain, with remaining parts taken from reference TRBV7-2 and TRBJ2-1, reads GAGVSQSPSNKVTEKGKDVELRCDPISGHTALYWYRQSLGQGLEFLIYFQGNSAPDKSGLPSDRFSAERTGGSVSTLTIQRTQQEDSAVYLCASSTFAKGVEQFFGPGTRLTVL.